This entry is about one T cell receptor (beta chain). The junction departs from germline at one end; a sequencing error may be responsible. The V gene's germline CDR1 is MDHEN and CDR2 SYDVKM. This CDR3 comprises 12 residues. The sample originates from a study of shared clonotypes between healthy human individuals. Naive CD8 isolation took CD45RO-negative cells positively selected for CCR7 and excluded terminally differentiated effector memory CD45RA+ cells. Measured with immunoSEQ multiplex PCR; TCRdb has only the in-frame clones, and not every one. The table shows approximately 2,200,000 clones, with about 93% occurring only once.

Material for sequencing was naive CD8+ T cells from PBMCs. The TCR sequence derives from a man between 18 and 35 years old in good health. Some clones in this sample may be carry-over from other donors' samples. The V call is TRBV28, the J call TRBJ1-5; D not resolved. The CDR3 region has the DNA TGTGCCAGCAGTTTATTTGGGAGGGAGATGGATTTT. Residues: CASSLFGREMDF.